One and the same sample provided the 27 T cell receptor beta chains below, sequenced in a study of lymphopenia after photon versus proton radiotherapy. Profiling relied on immunoSEQ multiplex PCR, and the TCRdb table lists in-frame clones only, not all of them. The sample contains around 55,000 clones, approximately 84% of which appear only once. This specimen was peripheral blood, taken from a patient treated with proton-based radiotherapy. The receptor set was obtained from a man between 60 and 75 years old with pancreatic cancer.

This chain connects TRBV28 to TRBJ1-1; D remains ambiguous. Trimming left V 10 bases short and J 4 bases short, with 10 bases between. This CDR3 is 11 amino acids long. Per the germline V gene, CDR1 is MDHEN and CDR2 is SYDVKM. The CDR3 region is CAITRGTEAFF. Here the CDR3 DNA reads TGTGCCATTACCCGGGGCACTGAAGCTTTCTTT.

V usage is TRBV5-5 and J usage is TRBJ2-7; the match to TRBD2 covers 11 bases. The CDR3 consists of 19 residues. J gave up 3 bases and V 6 bases, and 20 bases lay outside the gene matches. In germline, CDR1 is SGHKS, CDR2 YYEKEE (reference sequence). Written as DNA, the CDR3 is TGTGCCAGCACTAGTAAGCCACTAGCGGGAGTTTTGGTGGACTACGAGCAGTACTTC. Protein product: CASTSKPLAGVLVDYEQYF.

The chain combines TRBV5-4 with TRBJ2-5; D assignment may be TRBD1 or TRBD2 (6 bases each). The CDR3 loop spans 14 amino acids. CDR1 is SGHNT, CDR2 YYREEE, per germline (reference sequence). V lost 4 bases to trimming and J lost 5 bases, with 15 bases between them. DNA of the CDR3: TGTGCCAGCAGCCCAGGAGGGGGTTGGGAGACCCAGTACTTC. Protein sequence: CASSPGGGWETQYF.

The chain has TRBV18 and TRBJ2-1; 16 bases fit TRBD2. CDR3 length: 20 residues. The V segment lost 0 bases and the J segment 0 bases; nucleotides outside the gene matches: 5. The germline V gene has CDR1 KGHSH and CDR2 LQKENI. CDR3 nucleotide sequence: TGTGCCAGCTCACCACCGGGACTAGCGGGAGGGCCGAGCTCCTACAATGAGCAGTTCTTC. As protein: CASSPPGLAGGPSSYNEQFF.

This chain links TRBV19 with TRBJ2-1; TRBD2 aligns across 8 bases. CDR1 and CDR2 from the germline V gene are LNHDA and SQIVND (reference sequence). V gave up 4 bases and J gave up 6 bases; unmatched junction bases: 5. The CDR3 spans 14 residues. The CDR3, as DNA: TGTGCCAGTAGTAGACGGGAGGGGTCCAATGAGCAGTTCTTC. It codes for CASSRREGSNEQFF.

The chain employs TRBV6-6 and TRBJ2-3, with D perhaps being TRBD1 or TRBD2 (5 bases each). The CDR3 contains 14 residues. Trimming cost V 6 bases and J 1 base, with 11 bases left between them. The germline gives CDR1 MNHNY, CDR2 SVGAGI (reference sequence). CDR3 bases: TGTGCCAGCAGATGGCAGGGAGGCACAGATACGCAGTATTTT. It is translated as CASRWQGGTDTQYF.

This rearrangement joins TRBV14 to TRBJ2-1; 12 bases match TRBD2. Per germline, CDR1 SGHDN and CDR2 FVKESK. The CDR3 has 17 residues. The V gene end was trimmed by 1 base and the J gene end by 6 bases; junction bases not matched to a gene: 7. CDR3 in DNA: TGTGCCAGCAGCCAAGGACTAGCGGGAGTCTCTGGCAATGAGCAGTTCTTC. Encoded protein: CASSQGLAGVSGNEQFF.

The chain carries TRBV6-5 and TRBJ1-2; D is undetermined. The length of the CDR3 is 13 residues. Trimming took 6 bases from V and 4 from J, leaving 12 bases between them. Germline V gene data show CDR1 as MNHEY and CDR2 as SVGAGI. The CDR3 reads CASSPDTLYGYTF. CDR3 in DNA: TGTGCCAGCAGCCCCGACACACTCTATGGCTACACCTTC.

This chain joins TRBV6-4 and TRBJ2-3, with D uncertain. Trimming cost V 7 bases and J 7 bases, with 9 bases left between them. This CDR3 has 11 residues. Germline V gene lookup returns CDR1 MRHNA and CDR2 SNTAGT. CDR3 sequence reads: CASNVLHTQYF. The DNA for the CDR3 is TGTGCCAGCAACGTTCTCCATACGCAGTATTTT.

The chain combines TRBV19 with TRBJ2-1; TRBD2 is a possible D gene (6 bases). Germline V lookup: CDR1 LNHDA, CDR2 SQIVND (reference sequence). The CDR3 is 18 residues long. V lost 3 bases and J 0 bases, leaving 18 bases between the germline ends. The CDR3 region has the DNA TGTGCCAGTAGTATCTCTACATTTAGCGGTAGCTCCTACAATGAGCAGTTCTTC. Protein: CASSISTFSGSSYNEQFF. Full variable domain (rest looked up from reference TRBV19 and TRBJ2-1): DGGITQSPKYLFRKEGQNVTLSCEQNLNHDAMYWYRQDPGQGLRLIYYSQIVNDFQKGDIAEGYSVSREKKESFPLTVTSAQKNPTAFYLCASSISTFSGSSYNEQFFGPGTRLTVL.

This clone occurred a few times. The genes are TRBV6-1 and TRBJ1-5; 7 nucleotides align to TRBD1. Looked up from germline, CDR1 is MNHNS and CDR2 is SASEGT. V shed 6 bases, J shed 2 bases, and the junction held 7 bases outside the gene matches. CDR3 length: 15 residues. The CDR3, as DNA: TGTGCCAGCAGGGAACAGGGGATGGGCAATCAGCCCCAGCATTTT. Its translation is CASREQGMGNQPQHF.

The chain uses TRBV7-2 and TRBJ2-5, with D possibly being TRBD1 (7 bases). V lost 5 bases, J lost 5 bases, and 12 bases lay in between. The CDR3 totals 13 residues. Germline values: CDR1 SGHTA, CDR2 FQGNSA. The CDR3 DNA is TGTGCCAGCAGCAGGACAGGAGGGGAGACCCAGTACTTC. Translated: CASSRTGGETQYF.

This chain uses TRBV4-1 with TRBJ1-1, with TRBD1 matching 10 bases. Per germline, CDR1 MGHRA and CDR2 YSYEKL. This CDR3 contains 16 residues. V shed 4 bases and J 3 bases; nucleotides not matched to a gene: 8. This chain's CDR3 is CASSPGTGVSDTEAFF. The DNA for the CDR3 is TGCGCCAGCAGCCCTGGGACAGGGGTATCGGACACTGAAGCTTTCTTT.

Details on this clone: Distinct nucleotide sequences in the sample also encode this CDR3. The chain combines TRBV13 with TRBJ2-7; D not certain. Per the germline V gene, CDR1 is PRHDT and CDR2 is FYEKMQ (reference sequence). The CDR3 covers 12 residues. V was trimmed by 0 bases and J by 3 bases, leaving 3 bases between them. CDR3 sequence: CASSLGLYEQYF. DNA for the CDR3: TGTGCCAGCAGCTTAGGCCTCTACGAGCAGTACTTC. Supplemented by reference TRBV13 and TRBJ2-7, the full variable domain reads AAGVIQSPRHLIKEKRETATLKCYPIPRHDTVYWYQQGPGQDPQFLISFYEKMQSDKGSIPDRFSAQQFSDYHSELNMSSLELGDSALYFCASSLGLYEQYFGPGTRLTVT.

This clone was found once. V usage is TRBV19 and J usage is TRBJ1-3; 9 bases line up with TRBD1. The CDR3 covers 16 residues. Germline loops: CDR1 LNHDA, CDR2 SQIVND (reference sequence). Trimming at V came to 5 bases and at J to 2 bases, leaving 7 bases not matched to a gene. This chain's CDR3 is CASSPWGQGAGNTIYF. The CDR3 DNA reads TGTGCCAGTAGTCCCTGGGGACAGGGTGCTGGAAACACCATATATTTT.

In this sample, this clone turned up a few times. This rearrangement joins TRBV5-1 to TRBJ1-2; 7 nucleotides align to TRBD1. Germline V lookup: CDR1 SGHRS, CDR2 YFSETQ. The CDR3 runs 15 residues. With 3 bases clipped from V and 1 base from J, the junction kept 6 bases outside the gene matches. The CDR3 DNA is TGCGCCAGCAGCTCGTCGGGACAGATTAACTATGGCTACACCTTC. Its translation is CASSSSGQINYGYTF.

In its sample, this clone was seen a few times. This chain joins TRBV7-6 and TRBJ2-5; D not resolved. V lost 1 base and J lost 0, with 6 bases in between. Germline V lookup: CDR1 SGHVS, CDR2 FNYEAQ. The CDR3 sequence is 14 residues long. CDR3 loop: CASSLDPNQETQYF. The CDR3 region has the DNA TGTGCCAGCAGCTTAGACCCTAACCAAGAGACCCAGTACTTC.

This clone was counted only a few times. The chain has TRBV19 and TRBJ1-5, with D tentatively TRBD1 (5 bases). From germline, CDR1 is LNHDA and CDR2 SQIVND (reference sequence). The CDR3 is 17 residues long. V was pared by 1 base and J by 4 bases, with 17 bases between. Written as DNA, the CDR3 is TGTGCCAGTAGTATAGTCACGGCTTGGGGCGGGAATCAGCCCCAGCATTTT. As protein: CASSIVTAWGGNQPQHF.

The CDR3 region has the DNA TGTGCCTGGAGCACTTACCGGGCAAACACCGGGGAGCTGTTTTTT. It specifies CAWSTYRANTGELFF. V is TRBV30 and J is TRBJ2-2, with D hard to call. CDR1 and CDR2 (germline): GTSNPN, SVGIG (reference sequence). The CDR3 consists of 15 residues. Trimming cost V 3 bases and J 2 bases, with 13 bases left between them.

DNA for the CDR3: TGTGCCAGCAGTTACCTCCCGGGGGGGGCGCTCGGGGAGCTGTTTTTT. As protein: CASSYLPGGALGELFF. This chain uses TRBV6-5 with TRBJ2-2, with 8 bases fitting TRBD2. The CDR3 extends over 16 amino acids. The germline V gene has CDR1 MNHEY and CDR2 SVGAGI. The trim removed 2 bases at V and 7 bases at J, leaving 9 bases unmatched.

This chain uses TRBV19 with TRBJ1-6, with 7 nucleotides matching TRBD1. V shed 3 bases and J 10 bases; nucleotides not matched to a gene: 6. The CDR3 is made up of 14 amino acids. CDR1 LNHDA and CDR2 SQIVND come from the germline V gene (reference sequence). The CDR3 DNA is TGTGCCAGTAGTATGGGGCAGGGGGTCTCACCCCTCCACTTT. Protein sequence: CASSMGQGVSPLHF.

This clone was seen a few times. The rearrangement joins TRBV4-1 to TRBJ2-5, with D perhaps matching TRBD1 (6 bases). CDR1 MGHRA and CDR2 YSYEKL come from the germline V gene. The CDR3 is made up of 17 amino acids. V was trimmed by 4 bases and J by 5 bases, leaving 23 bases between them. The CDR3, as DNA: TGCGCCAGCAGCCTGCCTGAACAGGGCCCTTTGCGGGAGACCCAGTACTTC. Translating it yields CASSLPEQGPLRETQYF.

The V gene is TRBV11-2, the J gene TRBJ2-7, with D possibly TRBD1 on 5 matching bases. The CDR3 is 16 residues long. Trimming took 0 bases from V and 0 from J, leaving 12 bases between them. Germline CDR1 and CDR2: SGHAT and FQNNGV. CDR3 protein: CASSLEGLQSSYEQYF. DNA of the CDR3: TGTGCCAGCAGCTTAGAGGGGCTCCAGTCCTCCTACGAGCAGTACTTC.

The rearrangement links TRBV5-6 to TRBJ2-6; TRBD1 is a possible D gene (5 bases). The V and J ends lost 4 bases and 0 bases respectively, with 11 bases between them. Germline V lookup: CDR1 SGHDT, CDR2 YYEEEE. CDR3 size: 16 residues. The CDR3 coding sequence is TGTGCCAGCAGCCTCCGACAGAGCTCTGGGGCCAACGTCCTGACTTTC. This encodes CASSLRQSSGANVLTF.

This clone was seen only once. This chain connects TRBV5-1 to TRBJ1-5; D is ambiguous. CDR3 length: 14 amino acids. Germline lookup yields CDR1 SGHRS and CDR2 YFSETQ. With 0 bases removed from V and 1 base from J, the gap between germline ends came to 5 bases. The CDR3 bases are TGCGCCAGCAGCTTGGAAAGGAGCAATCAGCCCCAGCATTTT. This encodes CASSLERSNQPQHF. Drawing the rest from reference TRBV5-1 and TRBJ1-5, the complete variable domain is KAGVTQTPRYLIKTRGQQVTLSCSPISGHRSVSWYQQTPGQGLQFLFEYFSETQRNKGNFPGRFSGRQFSNSRSEMNVSTLELGDSALYLCASSLERSNQPQHFGDGTRLSIL.

The chain combines TRBV6-5 with TRBJ1-3; D possibly corresponds to TRBD1 (6 bases). The CDR3 spans 15 residues. From germline, CDR1 is MNHEY and CDR2 SVGAGI. V lost 7 bases, J lost 3 bases, and 16 bases lay in between. Here the CDR3 reads CASKEGGASGNTIYF. In nucleotides, the CDR3 is TGTGCCAGCAAAGAAGGGGGGGCGAGTGGAAACACCATATATTTT.

The rearrangement joins TRBV5-8 to TRBJ1-2; D unresolved. The CDR3 loop spans 11 amino acids. Germline V gene lookup returns CDR1 SGHTS and CDR2 YDEGEE. Trimming shortened V by 4 bases and J by 5 bases, and 6 bases separated the two germline ends. The CDR3 sequence is CASSDLYGYTF. Here the CDR3 DNA reads TGTGCCAGCAGCGACCTATATGGCTACACCTTC.